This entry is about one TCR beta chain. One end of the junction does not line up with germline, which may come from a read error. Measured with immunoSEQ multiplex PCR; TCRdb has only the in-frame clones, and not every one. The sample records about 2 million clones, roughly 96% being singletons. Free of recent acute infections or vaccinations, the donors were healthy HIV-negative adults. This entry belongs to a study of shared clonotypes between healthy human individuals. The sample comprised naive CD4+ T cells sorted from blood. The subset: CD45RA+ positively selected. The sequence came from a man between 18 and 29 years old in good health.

The CDR3 reads CVSTGRMNTGELFF. The CDR3 coding sequence is TGTGTCAGCACCGGGCGTATGAACACCGGGGAGCTGTTTTTT. The chain recombines TRBV2 with TRBJ2-2; D unclear. This CDR3 spans 14 amino acids. Germline V lookup: CDR1 SNHLY, CDR2 FYNNEI.